This TCR beta chain was observed in a study of T cell repertoires in cytomegalovirus infection. Study details: It was recently identified HLA-C-restricted and well-studied HLA-B-restricted CMV epitopes that the study used. It can be stated that public TCR beta signatures indicated CMV infection as well as a matching HLA type. Study-level results: People with CMV and the relevant HLA were identified by cumulative public TCR beta family frequency. HLA-C-restricted CMV clonotypes gave the most frequent clonotype in two of eight donors.

Via MiXCR, TCRdb re-called the reads, giving one row per CDR3 protein. The sample has about half a million distinct CDR3 sequences, roughly 34% seen once. The CDR3 extends over 17 amino acids. Germline CDR1 and CDR2: MNHEY and SMNVEV (reference sequence). V was pared by 3 bases and J by 6 bases, with 23 bases between. In its sample, this clonotype was seen many times. Its antigen is as yet unknown. The chain links TRBV27 to TRBJ1-2; D unclear. The specimen was cultured PBMCs, collected from culture after CMV antigen stimulation. The sequence came from a human donor in good health (CMV status not recorded). Some clones in this sample may be carry-over from other donors' samples. This CDR3 is CASSLLGGSGPGNGYTF. CDR3 nucleotide sequence: TGTGCCAGCAGTTTGTTAGGAGGGTCAGGCCCTGGGAATGGCTACACCTTC.